The 24 T cell receptor beta chains given below trace back to one sample, sequenced in a study. TCRdb processed the 5' RACE reads anew with MiXCR; each CDR3 protein has one entry. This sample has some 60,000 distinct CDR3 sequences, with approximately 29% found just once. Sequenced sample: tumor-infiltrating naive CD4+ T cells sorted from the breast tumor. Indicated subset: naive CD4+ T cells, CD4+CD45RA+CD25-. Every receptor here comes from a female donor with breast cancer.

The chain employs TRBV27 and TRBJ1-5; perhaps TRBD1 as D (6 bases). The CDR3 totals 16 residues. Germline V lookup: CDR1 MNHEY, CDR2 SMNVEV (reference sequence). The V end lost 1 base, the J end lost 2 bases, and 12 bases lay between the germline ends. The CDR3 loop reads CASSLWAGAGNQPQHF. The CDR3 DNA follows: TGTGCCAGCAGTTTATGGGCGGGGGCGGGCAATCAGCCCCAGCATTTT.

This sequence joins TRBV5-1 and TRBJ1-3; no firm D call. CDR1 SGHRS and CDR2 YFSETQ come from the germline V gene. This CDR3 has 15 amino acids. The germline V and J ends were trimmed by 0 bases and 2 bases, with 9 bases remaining between them. The CDR3 DNA sequence: TGCGCCAGCAGCTTGGAGTTTTCCCCTGGAAACACCATATATTTT. It translates to CASSLEFSPGNTIYF.

This clonotype was seen a handful of times. This chain uses TRBV6-5 with TRBJ2-7; TRBD2 matches 11 bases. This CDR3 has 17 residues. CDR1 is MNHEY and CDR2 is SVGAGI in the germline V gene. Losses at the gene ends were 2 bases for V and 6 bases for J; bases not matched to a gene: 12. For the CDR3, the DNA is TGTGCCAGCAGTTACCAACGTCTAGCGGGAGGTGTTGTCGAGCAGTACTTC. It codes for CASSYQRLAGGVVEQYF.

The V gene is TRBV6-1, the J gene TRBJ2-7; D is ambiguous. The CDR3 contains 11 residues. CDR1 is MNHNS and CDR2 is SASEGT in the germline V gene. V lost 10 bases and J lost 7, with 14 bases in between. The CDR3 nucleotides read TGTGCCACCACTTGGGCGGTGGAGCAGTACTTC. Translating gives CATTWAVEQYF.

The chain has TRBV5-1 and TRBJ2-1; no firm D call. The CDR3 spans 15 residues. V dropped 4 bases and J dropped 0 bases, with 11 bases sitting between them. Germline lookup yields CDR1 SGHRS and CDR2 YFSETQ. The CDR3 bases are TGCGCCAGCAGCCCTTTCTCAAGCTCCTACAATGAGCAGTTCTTC. This codes for CASSPFSSSYNEQFF.

This clonotype was seen repeatedly, ten times or more. The CDR3 here is CASSHRDGSYEQYF. CDR3 in DNA: TGCGCCAGCAGCCATAGGGACGGATCCTACGAGCAGTACTTC. This sequence joins TRBV4-3 and TRBJ2-7, with D perhaps being TRBD1 or TRBD2 (5 bases each). Trimming took off 3 bases at V and 1 base at J, with 10 bases between the two ends. The germline V gene encodes CDR1 LGHNA and CDR2 YSLEER. This CDR3 comprises 14 residues.

This clonotype has only a few counts. V and J are TRBV15 and TRBJ2-4; 8 bases fit TRBD1. Per the germline V gene, CDR1 is LNHNV and CDR2 is YYDKDF (reference sequence). The CDR3 runs 17 residues. V lost 8 bases to trimming and J lost 6 bases; unmatched junction nucleotides: 18. CDR3 coding DNA: TGTGCCACCGTGGACCTAGGAGACAGGGGAGGCAGAAACATTCAGTACTTC. Its protein is CATVDLGDRGGRNIQYF.

J is TRBJ2-2 and V is TRBV20-1; D may be TRBD1 (5 bases). V was clipped by 8 bases and J by 2 bases, with 12 bases between them. Germline assignment: CDR1 DFQATT and CDR2 SNEGSKA (reference sequence). There are 13 residues in the CDR3. This CDR3 reads CSPTEINTGELFF. The DNA for the CDR3 is TGCAGTCCGACAGAGATAAACACCGGGGAGCTGTTTTTT.

This clonotype was recorded many times. CDR3 protein: CASSLGLAGGYNEQFF. CDR3 DNA: TGTGCCAGCAGCTTAGGCTTAGCGGGAGGTTACAATGAGCAGTTCTTC. The gene calls are TRBV11-3 and TRBJ2-1; 10 positions agree with TRBD2. Germline V CDR1 and CDR2: SGHNT, YENEEA. The CDR3 loop spans 16 amino acids. With V trimmed by 1 base and J by 4 bases, 4 bases remained unmatched.

This chain uses TRBV10-3 with TRBJ1-6; maybe TRBD1 (5 bases). Germline lookup yields CDR1 ENHRY and CDR2 SYGVKD. The CDR3 covers 16 residues. V gave up 0 bases and J gave up 7 bases, with 13 bases separating them. The CDR3 spells CAISESGLTENSPLHF. The DNA of the CDR3 is TGTGCCATCAGTGAGTCTGGGCTGACAGAGAATTCACCCCTCCACTTT.

This clonotype was recorded a few times. The chain carries TRBV12-3 or TRBV12-4 and TRBJ2-1; the match to TRBD2 covers 10 bases. The V gene end was trimmed by 2 bases and the J gene end by 9 bases; junction bases not matched to a gene: 7. This CDR3 comprises 15 residues. CDR3 nucleotides: TGTGCCAGCAGTTTAAGACTAGCGGGTATAGGTGAGCAGTTCTTC. It codes for CASSLRLAGIGEQFF.

This chain links TRBV28 with TRBJ2-1, with D possibly TRBD1 on 6 matching bases. Germline CDR1 and CDR2: MDHEN and SYDVKM. The V gene lost 3 bases and the J gene lost 6 bases, with 12 bases spanning the gap. The length of the CDR3 is 14 residues. CDR3 region: CASSFSSRGNEQFF. In nucleotides, the CDR3 is TGTGCCAGCAGTTTTAGTAGCAGGGGCAATGAGCAGTTCTTC. The full variable domain, rest sourced from reference TRBV28 and TRBJ2-1, is DVKVTQSSRYLVKRTGEKVFLECVQDMDHENMFWYRQDPGLGLRLIYFSYDVKMKEKGDIPEGYSVSREKKERFSLILESASTNQTSMYLCASSFSSRGNEQFFGPGTRLTVL.

The V and J genes are TRBV6-1 and TRBJ2-5; maybe TRBD2 (6 bases). Germline-derived CDR1 and CDR2 are MNHNS and SASEGT. The CDR3 consists of 16 residues. Deletions cut 4 bases from V and 2 bases from J, with 17 bases between. This CDR3 reads CASSVLTLANQETQYF. CDR3 nucleotide sequence: TGTGCCAGCAGTGTACTCACACTAGCCAATCAAGAGACCCAGTACTTC.

A few counts support this clonotype. The chain couples TRBV7-3 to TRBJ1-1; 7 bases map to TRBD1. The CDR3 is made up of 15 amino acids. The V segment lost 5 bases and the J segment 5 bases; nucleotides outside the gene matches: 11. Germline loops: CDR1 SGHTA, CDR2 FQGTGA. CDR3 in amino acids: CASSITGERGTEAFF. As DNA, the CDR3 is TGTGCCAGCAGCATTACAGGGGAGCGGGGGACTGAAGCTTTCTTT. Full variable domain (rest looked up from reference TRBV7-3 and TRBJ1-1): GAGVSQTPSNKVTEKGKYVELRCDPISGHTALYWYRQSLGQGPEFLIYFQGTGAADDSGLPNDRFFAVRPEGSVSTLKIQRTERGDSAVYLCASSITGERGTEAFFGQGTRLTVV.

This clonotype came up many times. The CDR3 protein is CASSEGSWSSYGYTF. The CDR3 DNA reads TGTGCCAGCAGTGAAGGGTCTTGGAGTTCCTATGGCTACACCTTC. V gene TRBV2 combines with J gene TRBJ1-2; unclear D gene. Trimming removed 1 base from V and 4 bases from J, with 13 bases in between. The CDR3 contains 15 residues. The V gene's germline CDR1 is SNHLY and CDR2 FYNNEI.

This clonotype was detected only a few times. This chain connects TRBV7-3 to TRBJ1-1; the D gene is possibly TRBD1 (6 bases). Looked up from germline, CDR1 is SGHTA and CDR2 is FQGTGA. Trimming shortened V by 1 base and J by 1 base, and 19 bases separated the two germline ends. This CDR3 contains 18 residues. The CDR3 DNA follows: TGTGCCAGCAGCTTAAAAGGGGCACGGGGGCAAGGGAACACTGAAGCTTTCTTT. It is translated as CASSLKGARGQGNTEAFF.

This clonotype was detected once. The V gene is TRBV4-3, the J gene TRBJ1-5; possible D gene TRBD1, 6 bases. CDR1 is LGHNA and CDR2 is YSLEER in the germline V gene. V dropped 0 bases and J dropped 4 bases, with 13 bases sitting between them. CDR3 size: 16 residues. CDR3 sequence (DNA): TGCGCCAGCAGCCAAGATCACAGGGTAGGAAATCAGCCCCAGCATTTT. It codes for CASSQDHRVGNQPQHF.

A few counts support this clonotype. This chain joins TRBV20-1 and TRBJ2-1; TRBD2 matches at 14 bases. J gave up 3 bases and V 3 bases, and 4 bases lay outside the gene matches. The germline gives CDR1 DFQATT, CDR2 SNEGSKA (reference sequence). This CDR3 spans 16 amino acids. CDR3 region: CSARTSGGEHYNEQFF. CDR3 in DNA: TGCAGTGCTAGGACTAGCGGGGGGGAACACTACAATGAGCAGTTCTTC.

This clonotype was seen just once. The CDR3 loop is CASSLEGPGALHF. For the CDR3, the DNA is TGCGCCAGCAGCTTGGAAGGTCCTGGGGCCCTCCACTTT. The chain recombines TRBV5-1 with TRBJ1-6; the D is unclear. This CDR3 spans 13 amino acids. The germline V gene encodes CDR1 SGHRS and CDR2 YFSETQ. Trimming cost V 0 bases and J 14 bases, with 12 bases left between them. Complete variable domain (other parts from reference TRBV5-1 and TRBJ1-6): KAGVTQTPRYLIKTRGQQVTLSCSPISGHRSVSWYQQTPGQGLQFLFEYFSETQRNKGNFPGRFSGRQFSNSRSEMNVSTLELGDSALYLCASSLEGPGALHFGNGTRLTVT.

The chain uses TRBV20-1 and TRBJ2-1; the D gene is possibly TRBD2 (7 bases). Germline CDR1 and CDR2: DFQATT and SNEGSKA (reference sequence). This CDR3 has 16 residues. Trimming left V 1 base short and J 5 bases short, with 18 bases between. The CDR3 DNA reads TGCAGTGCTAGAGTTGGGGGGGCGAATTATGACAATGAGCAGTTCTTC. Amino acids: CSARVGGANYDNEQFF.

V and J are TRBV10-3 and TRBJ2-3, with D tentatively TRBD2 (5 bases). This CDR3 contains 14 residues. The germline CDR1 and CDR2 sequences are ENHRY and SYGVKD. With 6 bases removed from V and 2 bases from J, the gap between germline ends came to 12 bases. Here the CDR3 DNA reads TGTGCCATCAGGTCAACGGGGATCACAGATACGCAGTATTTT. This codes for CAIRSTGITDTQYF.

This clonotype is judged medium-sized (0.01 to 0.1%). This chain links TRBV5-5 with TRBJ2-1; no reliable D call. Germline CDR1 reads SGHKS; CDR2 reads YYEKEE (reference sequence). The CDR3 has 13 amino acids. Trimming removed 1 base at V and 3 bases at J, with 5 bases between. As DNA, the CDR3 is TGTGCCAGCAGCTTGTTGAACTACAATGAGCAGTTCTTC. Protein product: CASSLLNYNEQFF.

By frequency in the sample, this clonotype is medium-sized. This chain connects TRBV7-6 to TRBJ1-1; a weak D match, TRBD1 (6 bases). Germline CDR1 reads SGHVS; CDR2 reads FNYEAQ. Trimming cost V 0 bases and J 8 bases, with 10 bases left between them. CDR3 length equals 13 residues. CDR3 protein: CASSLAGDREAFF. As DNA, the CDR3 is TGTGCCAGCAGCTTAGCGGGCGACAGGGAAGCTTTCTTT. Variable domain in full (rest from reference TRBV7-6 and TRBJ1-1): GAGVSQSPRYKVTKRGQDVALRCDPISGHVSLYWYRQALGQGPEFLTYFNYEAQQDKSGLPNDRFSAERPEGSISTLTIQRTEQRDSAMYRCASSLAGDREAFFGQGTRLTVV.

This clonotype was found a few times. The chain carries TRBV11-2 and TRBJ2-7; 8 bases line up with TRBD2. J was trimmed by 6 bases and V by 5 bases; bases with no gene match: 6. This CDR3 is built from 13 residues. The germline V gene has CDR1 SGHAT and CDR2 FQNNGV. The CDR3 DNA sequence: TGTGCCAGCAGCGTGAATAGCGGGGTCGAGCAGTACTTC. As protein: CASSVNSGVEQYF.